This TCR beta chain was retrieved from a study of blood T cells in healthy people across ages. With a J-beta primer mix and a sample-barcoded 5' primer, a second PCR ran roughly 6 to 11 cycles. The template-switch adaptor, which had 12 random nucleotides, put a tag on each cDNA molecule. TCRdb re-derived calls from the 5' RACE reads in MiXCR, one entry per CDR3 protein. The repertoire consists of about 900,000 distinct CDR3 sequences, with 40% to 60% occurring once and the leading ten covering roughly 13%. The table lists this clonotype with a count of one. This receptor was taken from a man aged 30 to 39 in good health. The sample taken for sequencing was blood.

The CDR3 reads CASSGWGGNQPQHF. DNA for the CDR3: TGTGCCAGCAGTGGGTGGGGGGGGAATCAGCCCCAGCATTTT. The J gene is TRBJ1-5, the V gene TRBV2; a possible D gene is TRBD1 (5 bases). Germline loops: CDR1 SNHLY, CDR2 FYNNEI. There are 14 residues in the CDR3. Trimming pared 4 bases from V and 4 bases from J, leaving 11 bases between.